The sample holds many counts of the clone carrying this T cell receptor beta chain. Germline and junction disagree at one end, which may indicate a read error. Germline V gives CDR1 SEHNR, CDR2 FQNEAQ (reference sequence). There are 12 residues in the CDR3. This sample was included in a study of T-cell reconstitution after alpha-beta-depleted transplantation in children. A TCRbeta library incorporating unique molecular identifiers was prepared. TCRdb re-derived calls from the PCR reads in MiXCR, one entry per CDR3 protein. The sample yields some 290,000 distinct CDR3 sequences, more than 8% seen once.

Here the sequenced sample was PBMCs from the stem cell graft donor, taken from the stem cell graft. The TCR sequence derives from a human donor who donated a stem cell graft to a child with SCID. The chain is built from TRBV7-9 and TRBJ2-5; D remains ambiguous. CDR3 residues: CASSLAEETQYF. CDR3 DNA: TGCGCCAGCAGCTTGGCCGAAGAGACCCAGTACTTC.